This entry features one T cell receptor beta chain sequence. This record belongs to a study of human T cells and chemical hapten exposure. TCRdb itself ran the RACE reads through MiXCR, one entry per CDR3 protein. In the table there are about 54,000 distinct CDR3 sequences, 7.5% to 10% of which are singletons. As for time point: patch test 2, 6 weeks after DPC sensitization. Sample treatment: therapeutic diphenylcyclopropenone sensitization with weekly scalp DPC. Every donor had alopecia and was 18 to 70 years old; all were suitable for DPC. The authors' total RNA extraction used unfractionated whole blood. Germline CDR1 is MDHEN and CDR2 is SYDVKM. V lost 1 base to trimming and J lost 6 bases, with 13 bases between them. The CDR3 spans 14 residues.

The sample consisted of whole blood, taken in connection with sensitization to the hapten diphenylcyclopropenone (DPC). This sequence joins TRBV28 and TRBJ2-7; D not resolved. The clonotype originates from a woman in her fifties or sixties with alopecia areata. Some clones in this sample may be carry-over from other donors' samples. CDR3 DNA: TGTGCCAGCAGTTTATACCCCTCCCCGGGCGAGCAGTACTTC. Its protein product is CASSLYPSPGEQYF.